The 8 T cell receptor beta chains below were found in one sample sequenced in a study of shared clonotypes between healthy human individuals. TCRdb's copy holds only in-frame clones and misses some; the assay was immunoSEQ multiplex PCR. The sample holds over 2,000,000 clones, about 93% seen once. CD8 cells classed as naive were CD45RO-negative and positively selected for CCR7, excluding terminally differentiated effector memory CD45RA+ cells. Sequencing was done on a sample of naive CD8+ T cells from PBMCs. These receptors came from a man aged 18 to 30 in good health. Some clones in this sample may be carry-over from other donors' samples.

The chain combines TRBV7-9 with TRBJ2-1, with D unresolved. Germline V gene data show CDR1 as SEHNR and CDR2 as FQNEAQ (reference sequence). Between the trimmed V and J ends, which lost 5 bases and 6 bases, there was a span of 11 bases. This CDR3 spans 13 amino acids. CDR3 residues: CASSPLLSNEQFF. CDR3 sequence (DNA): TGTGCCAGCAGCCCGCTACTCTCCAATGAGCAGTTCTTC.

The CDR3 DNA sequence: TGTGCCAGCAGTCAGGGTTTTGGAAACACCATATATTTT. Its translation is CASSQGFGNTIYF. The V and J genes are TRBV6-5 and TRBJ1-3; D is perhaps TRBD1 (5 bases). The CDR3 length is 13 residues. V was clipped by 5 bases and J by 3 bases, with 8 bases between them. Germline CDR1 and CDR2: MNHEY and SVGAGI.

CDR3 residues: CASSLDRGALGEQFF. The CDR3 nucleotides are TGTGCCAGCAGTTTAGACAGGGGCGCCCTCGGTGAGCAGTTCTTC. V usage is TRBV6-5 and J usage is TRBJ2-1, with 8 nucleotides matching TRBD1. V lost 4 bases to trimming and J lost 9 bases; unmatched junction nucleotides: 11. Germline V gene data show CDR1 as MNHEY and CDR2 as SVGAGI. This CDR3 contains 15 residues.

The chain joins TRBV13 to TRBJ2-7; 8 nucleotides match TRBD2. CDR3 length: 14 residues. From germline, CDR1 is PRHDT and CDR2 FYEKMQ (reference sequence). J gave up 6 bases and V 5 bases, and 9 bases lay outside the gene matches. The CDR3 protein is CASSPGRAIGEQYF. The DNA for the CDR3 is TGTGCCAGCAGCCCCGGGAGGGCCATCGGCGAGCAGTACTTC.

This chain connects TRBV18 to TRBJ1-1; no reliable D call. Trimming pared 3 bases from V and 0 bases from J, leaving 11 bases between. Germline V gene lookup returns CDR1 KGHSH and CDR2 LQKENI. The CDR3 runs 15 residues. This CDR3 reads CASSPRILMNTEAFF. CDR3 bases: TGTGCCAGCTCACCCCGAATTTTGATGAACACTGAAGCTTTCTTT.

This rearrangement joins TRBV27 to TRBJ1-5; TRBD1 might be the D (5 bases). Between the trimmed V and J ends, which lost 2 bases and 6 bases, there was a span of 11 bases. This CDR3 is built from 14 residues. The germline V gene encodes CDR1 MNHEY and CDR2 SMNVEV (reference sequence). As DNA, the CDR3 is TGTGCCAGCAGTTTACGATCCGGGGCTCAGCCCCAGCATTTT. This gives the protein CASSLRSGAQPQHF.

The genes are TRBV7-8 and TRBJ2-2, with TRBD1 matching 8 bases. The CDR3 loop spans 17 amino acids. J was trimmed by 6 bases and V by 6 bases; bases with no gene match: 15. In germline, CDR1 is SGHVS, CDR2 FQNEAQ. The CDR3 loop is CASSLTRQGTRAGELFF. The CDR3 region has the DNA TGTGCCAGCAGTTTAACCAGACAGGGGACGAGGGCCGGGGAGCTGTTTTTT.

V gene TRBV28 combines with J gene TRBJ1-5; weak D call: TRBD1 (6 bases). Germline V gives CDR1 MDHEN, CDR2 SYDVKM. Trimming left V 10 bases short and J 2 bases short, with 27 bases between. The CDR3 has 18 amino acids. Written as DNA, the CDR3 is TGTGCCACAACTGGGAGGACAGCTACATTCGATGGCAATCAGCCCCAGCATTTT. This sequence encodes CATTGRTATFDGNQPQHF.